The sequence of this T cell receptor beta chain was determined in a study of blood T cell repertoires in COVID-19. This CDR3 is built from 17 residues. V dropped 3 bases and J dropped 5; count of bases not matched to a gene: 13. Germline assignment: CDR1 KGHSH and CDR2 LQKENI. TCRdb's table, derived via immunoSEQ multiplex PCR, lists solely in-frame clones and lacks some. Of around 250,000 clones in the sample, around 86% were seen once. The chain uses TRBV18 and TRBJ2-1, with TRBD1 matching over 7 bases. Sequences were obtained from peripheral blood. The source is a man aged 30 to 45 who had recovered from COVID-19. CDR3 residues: CASSPLTGAKGNNEQFF. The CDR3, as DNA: TGTGCCAGCTCACCCTTAACAGGGGCGAAGGGGAACAATGAGCAGTTCTTC.